The clone carrying this T cell receptor (beta chain) occurred a few times. The entry originates in a study of CD8 T cells in Susac syndrome. After extraction with the RNeasy kit, roughly 0.45 to 1 ug of the RNA was reverse transcribed using random hexamers. TCRdb reprocessed the immunoSEQ multiplex PCR reads via MiXCR and lists one record per CDR3 protein. This table has around 120,000 distinct CDR3 sequences, 90% to 95% appearing once. Trimming removed 3 bases from V and 2 bases from J; junction bases left unmatched: 3. This CDR3 contains 15 residues. Germline loops: CDR1 SGHTA, CDR2 FQGTGA. The chain uses TRBV7-3 and TRBJ2-3; 9 bases fit TRBD1. This receptor was identified in a human donor with multiple sclerosis. Sequencing used CD4+ T cells from PBMCs. The CDR3 sequence: CASSLGQGATDTQYF. The CDR3 bases are TGTGCCAGCAGCTTGGGACAGGGTGCCACAGATACGCAGTATTTT.